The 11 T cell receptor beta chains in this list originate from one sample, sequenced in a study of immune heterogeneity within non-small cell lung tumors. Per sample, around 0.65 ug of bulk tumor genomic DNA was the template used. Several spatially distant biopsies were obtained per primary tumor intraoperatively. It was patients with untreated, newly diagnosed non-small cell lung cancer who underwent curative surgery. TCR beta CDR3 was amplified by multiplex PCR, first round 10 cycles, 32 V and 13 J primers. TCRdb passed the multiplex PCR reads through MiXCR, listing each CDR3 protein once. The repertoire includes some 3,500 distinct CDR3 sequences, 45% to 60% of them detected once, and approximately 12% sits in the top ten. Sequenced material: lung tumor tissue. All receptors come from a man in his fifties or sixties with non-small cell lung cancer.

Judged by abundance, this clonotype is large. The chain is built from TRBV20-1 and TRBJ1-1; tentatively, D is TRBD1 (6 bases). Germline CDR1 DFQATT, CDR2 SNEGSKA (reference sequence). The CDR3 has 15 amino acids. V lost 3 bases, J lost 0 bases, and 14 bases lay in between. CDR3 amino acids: CSASGWGALNTEAFF. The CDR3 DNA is TGCAGTGCTAGCGGCTGGGGGGCTTTGAACACTGAAGCTTTCTTT.

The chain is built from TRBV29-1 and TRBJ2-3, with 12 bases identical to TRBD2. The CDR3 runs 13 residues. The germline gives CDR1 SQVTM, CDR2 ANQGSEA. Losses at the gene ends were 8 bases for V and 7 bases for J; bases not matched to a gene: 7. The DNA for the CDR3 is TGCAGCCCCCGGACTAGCGGGATACATACGCAGTATTTT. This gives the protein CSPRTSGIHTQYF.

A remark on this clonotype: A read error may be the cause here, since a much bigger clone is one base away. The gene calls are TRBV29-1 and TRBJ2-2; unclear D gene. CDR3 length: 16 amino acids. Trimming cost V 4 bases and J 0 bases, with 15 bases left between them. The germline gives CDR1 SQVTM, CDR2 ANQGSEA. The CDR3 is CSVALEKGTNTGELFF. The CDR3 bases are TGCAGCGTTGCCTTGGAGAAAGGAACGAACACCGGGGAGCTGTTTTTT.

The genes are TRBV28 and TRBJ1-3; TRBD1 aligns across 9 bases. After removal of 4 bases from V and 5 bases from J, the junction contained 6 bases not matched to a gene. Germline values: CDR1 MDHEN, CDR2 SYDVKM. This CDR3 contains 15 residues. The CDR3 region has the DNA TGTGCCAGCAGTTCAACAGGGGGCGCGAGAAACACCATATATTTT. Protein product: CASSSTGGARNTIYF.

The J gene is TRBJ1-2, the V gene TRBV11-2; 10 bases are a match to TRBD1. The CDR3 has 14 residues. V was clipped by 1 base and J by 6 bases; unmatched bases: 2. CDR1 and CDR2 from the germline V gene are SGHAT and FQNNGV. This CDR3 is CASSLVGTGDGYTF. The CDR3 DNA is TGTGCCAGCAGCTTAGTGGGGACAGGGGATGGCTACACCTTC.

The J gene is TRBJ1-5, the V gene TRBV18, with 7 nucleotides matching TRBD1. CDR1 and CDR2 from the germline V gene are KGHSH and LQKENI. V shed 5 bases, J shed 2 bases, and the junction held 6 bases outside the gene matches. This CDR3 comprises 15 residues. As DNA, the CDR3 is TGTGCCAGCTCATGGACAGGTCGGGGCAATCAGCCCCAGCATTTT. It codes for CASSWTGRGNQPQHF.

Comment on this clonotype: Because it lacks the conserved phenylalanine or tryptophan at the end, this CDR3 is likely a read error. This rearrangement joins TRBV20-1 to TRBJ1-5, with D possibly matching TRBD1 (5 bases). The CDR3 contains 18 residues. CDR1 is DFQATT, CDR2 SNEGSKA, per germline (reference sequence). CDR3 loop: CSVRAPPGHMEDNQPQHI. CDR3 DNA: TGCAGTGTTAGAGCGCCCCCAGGACATATGGAAGATAATCAGCCCCAGCATATT.

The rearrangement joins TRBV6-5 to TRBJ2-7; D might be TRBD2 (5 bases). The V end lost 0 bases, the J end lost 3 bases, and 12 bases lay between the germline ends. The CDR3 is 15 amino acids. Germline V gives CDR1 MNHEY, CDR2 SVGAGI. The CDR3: CASSYSPSRSYEQYF. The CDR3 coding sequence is TGTGCCAGCAGTTACTCCCCTAGCCGAAGCTACGAGCAGTACTTC.

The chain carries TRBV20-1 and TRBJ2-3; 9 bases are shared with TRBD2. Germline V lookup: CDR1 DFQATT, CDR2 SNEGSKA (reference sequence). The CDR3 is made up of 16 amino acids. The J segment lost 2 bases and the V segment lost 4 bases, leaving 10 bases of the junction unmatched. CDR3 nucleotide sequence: TGCAGTGCTACATCCCCCAGCGGGGGGCACACAGATACGCAGTATTTT. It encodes CSATSPSGGHTDTQYF.

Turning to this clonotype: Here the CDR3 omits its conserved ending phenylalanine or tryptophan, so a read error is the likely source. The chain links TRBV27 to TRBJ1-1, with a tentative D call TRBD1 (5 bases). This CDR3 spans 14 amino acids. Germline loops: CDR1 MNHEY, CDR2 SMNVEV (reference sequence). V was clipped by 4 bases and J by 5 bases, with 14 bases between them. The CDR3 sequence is CASSSSSQGTEAFL. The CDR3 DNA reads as TGTGCCAGCAGTTCCTCCTCGCAGGGAACTGAAGCTTTCCTT.

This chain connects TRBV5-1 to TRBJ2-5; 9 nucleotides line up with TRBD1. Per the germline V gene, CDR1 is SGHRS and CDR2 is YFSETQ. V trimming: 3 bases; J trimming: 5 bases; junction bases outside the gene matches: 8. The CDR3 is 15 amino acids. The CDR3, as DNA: TGCGCCAGCAGCTCACAACAGGGGGCCAGGGAGACCCAGTACTTC. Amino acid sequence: CASSSQQGARETQYF.